This T cell receptor (beta chain) was observed in a study of blood T cell repertoires in COVID-19. Overall study: COVID-19 samples collected from the United States, Italy and Spain covered acute and convalescent phases. Sources were T cells, B-cell-depleted T cells, or PBMCs; the material itself was cDNA or gDNA.

Assignments of participants to cohorts depended upon their own reported clinical history. V shed 1 base and J 3 bases; nucleotides not matched to a gene: 4. The CDR3 spans 14 residues. Germline CDR1 SGHDT, CDR2 YYEEEE. Original processing notes: It was from reference gene primer amplification that nucleated cell counts were estimated. The assay was immunoSEQ multiplex PCR, and TCRdb's table has in-frame clones only and misses some. V, J and clone size are those of that table, while D and trimming were read from the DNA. The sample has a few hundred thousand clones, roughly nine tenths seen once. This chain connects TRBV5-6 to TRBJ2-7; TRBD1 matches at 7 bases. Sequenced input: PBMCs or T cells enriched from blood (not recorded which). This TCR was sampled from a human donor in a cohort exposed to, infected with or recovered from COVID-19 (not recorded which). The donor label of this sample is uncertain. Here the CDR3 reads CASSLSAGGYEQYF. DNA of the CDR3: TGTGCCAGCAGCTTGTCGGCAGGGGGCTACGAGCAGTACTTC.